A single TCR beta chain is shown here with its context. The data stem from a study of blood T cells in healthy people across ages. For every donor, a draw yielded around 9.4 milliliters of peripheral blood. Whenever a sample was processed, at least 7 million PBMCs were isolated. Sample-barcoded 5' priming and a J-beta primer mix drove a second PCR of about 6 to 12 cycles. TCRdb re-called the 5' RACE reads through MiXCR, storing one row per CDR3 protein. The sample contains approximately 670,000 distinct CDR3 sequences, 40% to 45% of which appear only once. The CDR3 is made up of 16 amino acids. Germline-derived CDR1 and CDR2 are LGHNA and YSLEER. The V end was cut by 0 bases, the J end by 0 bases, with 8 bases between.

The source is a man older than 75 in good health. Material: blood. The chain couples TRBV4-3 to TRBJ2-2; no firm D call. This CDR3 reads CASSQEGQANTGELFF. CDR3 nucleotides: TGCGCCAGCAGCCAAGAAGGCCAGGCGAACACCGGGGAGCTGTTTTTT.